These 18 T cell receptor beta chains originate from one sample sequenced in a study of T cell responses to AZD1222 COVID-19 vaccine. Some clones are missing from TCRdb's copy, which holds only in-frame ones; the method was immunoSEQ multiplex PCR. This repertoire shows under 110,000 clones, 85% to 90% found once; its top ten account for around 5%. The material sequenced was peripheral blood, taken on day 0 of AZD1222 vaccination. Receptors originate from an adult in good health.

This chain joins TRBV5-8 and TRBJ1-5, with D hard to call. CDR1 SGHTS and CDR2 YDEGEE come from the germline V gene. V was pared by 4 bases and J by 4 bases, with 9 bases between. This CDR3 is 13 amino acids long. The CDR3 DNA is TGTGCCAGCAGCCCGGACTCTAATCAGCCCCAGCATTTT. It encodes CASSPDSNQPQHF.

This chain uses TRBV28 with TRBJ1-1; no definite D call. Germline CDR1 and CDR2: MDHEN and SYDVKM. V was shortened by 4 bases and J by 12 bases, with 9 bases between the two germline ends. This CDR3 comprises 10 residues. The CDR3 loop is CASSYLESFF. CDR3 coding DNA: TGTGCCAGCAGTTATTTGGAGTCTTTCTTT. The whole variable domain, filled in from reference TRBV28 and TRBJ1-1, reads DVKVTQSSRYLVKRTGEKVFLECVQDMDHENMFWYRQDPGLGLRLIYFSYDVKMKEKGDIPEGYSVSREKKERFSLILESASTNQTSMYLCASSYLESFFGQGTRLTVV.

The J gene is TRBJ2-2, the V gene TRBV10-3, with D possibly being TRBD1 (5 bases). Germline CDR1 ENHRY, CDR2 SYGVKD. This CDR3 is 17 amino acids long. The V end lost 7 bases, the J end lost 3 bases, and 21 bases lay between the germline ends. As DNA, the CDR3 is TGTGCCATCACTCCTGGTAGGGGTAATAGGGACACCGGGGAGCTGTTTTTT. Encoded protein: CAITPGRGNRDTGELFF.

This clone was seen a handful of times. The chain uses TRBV2 and TRBJ2-7; 12 bases are shared with TRBD2. V was clipped by 3 bases and J by 10 bases; unmatched bases: 13. CDR1 is SNHLY and CDR2 is FYNNEI in the germline V gene. The CDR3 length is 16 residues. Written as DNA, the CDR3 is TGTGCCAGCAGTGATAGTTCGGGGCTAGCGGGAGGGGGCCAGTACTTC. It specifies CASSDSSGLAGGGQYF. Variable domain in full (rest from reference TRBV2 and TRBJ2-7): EPEVTQTPSHQVTQMGQEVILRCVPISNHLYFYWYRQILGQKVEFLVSFYNNEISEKSEIFDDQFSVERPDGSNFTLKIRSTKLEDSAMYFCASSDSSGLAGGGQYFGPGTRLTVT.

This clone showed up just a few times. This rearrangement joins TRBV3-1 (or the pseudogene TRBV3-2) to TRBJ2-7; D unresolved. The CDR3 has 14 residues. CDR1 and CDR2 (germline): LGHDT, YNNKEL (reference sequence). V was pared by 4 bases and J by 5 bases, with 15 bases between. The CDR3 coding sequence is TGTGCCAGCAGCCTCGTACTCCGGCCCCACGAGCAGTACTTC. It specifies CASSLVLRPHEQYF.

The V gene is TRBV10-3, the J gene TRBJ1-3; D is ambiguous. The CDR3 is made up of 12 amino acids. CDR1 is ENHRY and CDR2 is SYGVKD in the germline V gene. The germline V and J ends were trimmed by 2 bases and 5 bases, with 4 bases remaining between them. CDR3 coding DNA: TGTGCCATCAGTGAGGTCCGAAACACCATATATTTT. It encodes CAISEVRNTIYF.

This clone was recorded once. This chain uses TRBV7-6 with TRBJ2-1; TRBD1 aligns across 8 bases. The V gene's germline CDR1 is SGHVS and CDR2 FNYEAQ. With V trimmed by 4 bases and J by 9 bases, 11 bases remained unmatched. This CDR3 has 15 residues. In DNA, the CDR3 is TGTGCCAGCAGCTCCGGGGGACAGGAGGGTAGTGAGCAGTTCTTC. Protein product: CASSSGGQEGSEQFF.

V usage is TRBV10-1 and J usage is TRBJ2-7; 8 positions agree with TRBD1. Trimming at V came to 4 bases and at J to 7 bases, leaving 6 bases not matched to a gene. The CDR3 has 13 amino acids. Germline-derived CDR1 and CDR2 are WNHNN and SYGVQD (reference sequence). CDR3 amino acids: CASSVYRTGEQYF. CDR3 DNA sequence: TGCGCCAGCAGTGTTTACAGGACAGGGGAGCAGTACTTC.

Regarding this clone: Other DNA sequences in the sample encode the same CDR3. The V call is TRBV5-6, the J call TRBJ2-7; D unclear. Trimming pared 4 bases from V and 4 bases from J, leaving 6 bases between. The CDR3 length is 11 residues. The germline V gene encodes CDR1 SGHDT and CDR2 YYEEEE. The CDR3 sequence is CASSRAYEQYF. The DNA of the CDR3 is TGTGCCAGCAGCAGGGCGTACGAGCAGTACTTC.

The gene calls are TRBV28 and TRBJ1-1; D is possibly TRBD1 (6 bases). The germline CDR1 and CDR2 sequences are MDHEN and SYDVKM. With 3 bases removed from V and 4 bases from J, the gap between germline ends came to 15 bases. This CDR3 region has 15 residues. CDR3 nucleotides: TGTGCCAGCAGTTTTCGGGGGCTAGGCGGCACTGAAGCTTTCTTT. Translating it yields CASSFRGLGGTEAFF.

The chain recombines TRBV2 with TRBJ2-1, with 7 bases lining up with TRBD1. Germline V gene sequence: CDR1 SNHLY, CDR2 FYNNEI. Unmatched junction bases numbered 8, after V lost 8 bases and J lost 7 bases. The CDR3 is made up of 13 amino acids. CDR3 nucleotide sequence: TGTGCCAGCGTGACAGGGTTAGGGAATGAGCAGTTCTTC. As protein: CASVTGLGNEQFF.

The gene calls are TRBV19 and TRBJ1-4; 7 positions match TRBD1. The CDR3 contains 14 residues. Germline assignment: CDR1 LNHDA and CDR2 SQIVND (reference sequence). V shed 5 bases and J 8 bases; nucleotides not matched to a gene: 8. The CDR3 DNA follows: TGTGCCAGTAGTGAGACAGGGTCGGGCGAAAAACTGTTTTTT. Protein product: CASSETGSGEKLFF.

This clone occurred a few times. The chain is built from TRBV2 and TRBJ2-7, with TRBD2 matching 13 bases. The CDR3 runs to 15 residues. Unmatched junction bases numbered 6, after V lost 6 bases and J lost 4 bases. Germline V gene sequence: CDR1 SNHLY, CDR2 FYNNEI. The DNA of the CDR3 is TGTGCCAGCAGAAGGACTAGCGGGAGTATATACGAGCAGTACTTC. Encoded protein: CASRRTSGSIYEQYF.

The gene calls are TRBV28 and TRBJ1-2; D is unclear. Germline loops: CDR1 MDHEN, CDR2 SYDVKM. Trimming cost V 3 bases and J 4 bases, with 15 bases left between them. The CDR3 is 15 residues long. The DNA for the CDR3 is TGTGCCAGCAGTTTGCCCTTTTGGCAGAGCTATGGCTACACCTTC. Protein sequence: CASSLPFWQSYGYTF.

V gene TRBV29-1 combines with J gene TRBJ1-4, with 7 bases that match TRBD1. This CDR3 is built from 13 residues. V lost 6 bases to trimming and J lost 7 bases; unmatched junction nucleotides: 8. Per the germline V gene, CDR1 is SQVTM and CDR2 is ANQGSEA. The CDR3 loop is CSVAPTGLEKLFF. CDR3 nucleotide sequence: TGCAGCGTCGCCCCGACAGGGCTTGAAAAACTGTTTTTT.

CDR3 region: CASSLVGGTYNEQFF. CDR3 nucleotide sequence: TGTGCCAGCAGCTTAGTGGGCGGTACCTACAATGAGCAGTTCTTC. The chain combines TRBV7-6 with TRBJ2-1; D is uncertain. The ends were cut back, 1 base at V and 2 bases at J, with 9 bases in the middle. Germline assignment: CDR1 SGHVS and CDR2 FNYEAQ. The CDR3 runs to 15 residues.

The chain carries TRBV14 and TRBJ2-1, with 10 bases matching TRBD2. CDR1 is SGHDN and CDR2 is FVKESK in the germline V gene. J lost 5 bases, V lost 1 base, and 8 bases had no gene match. CDR3 length: 17 residues. The CDR3 loop reads CASSQARLAGEDNEQFF. CDR3 in DNA: TGTGCCAGCAGCCAAGCCCGCCTAGCGGGAGAGGACAATGAGCAGTTCTTC.

The V call is TRBV29-1, the J call TRBJ2-2; a weak D match, TRBD1 (7 bases). Germline V lookup: CDR1 SQVTM, CDR2 ANQGSEA. V was pared by 7 bases and J by 2 bases, with 20 bases between. CDR3 length: 16 amino acids. CDR3 sequence: CSGRDGQGGNTGELFF. The CDR3 DNA follows: TGCAGCGGCCGGGATGGCCAGGGGGGCAACACCGGGGAGCTGTTTTTT.